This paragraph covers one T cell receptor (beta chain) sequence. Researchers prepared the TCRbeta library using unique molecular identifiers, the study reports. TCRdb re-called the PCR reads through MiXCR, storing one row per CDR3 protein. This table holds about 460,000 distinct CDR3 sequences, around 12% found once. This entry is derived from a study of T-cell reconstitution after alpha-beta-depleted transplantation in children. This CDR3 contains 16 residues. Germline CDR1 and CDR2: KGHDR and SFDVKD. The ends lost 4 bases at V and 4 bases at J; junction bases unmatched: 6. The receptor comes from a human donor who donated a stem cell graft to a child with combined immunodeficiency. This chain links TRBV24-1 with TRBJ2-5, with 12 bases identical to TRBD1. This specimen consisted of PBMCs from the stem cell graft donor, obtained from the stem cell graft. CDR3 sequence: CATSEAGTGGSETQYF. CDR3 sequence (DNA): TGTGCCACCAGTGAAGCCGGGACAGGGGGCTCAGAGACCCAGTACTTC.